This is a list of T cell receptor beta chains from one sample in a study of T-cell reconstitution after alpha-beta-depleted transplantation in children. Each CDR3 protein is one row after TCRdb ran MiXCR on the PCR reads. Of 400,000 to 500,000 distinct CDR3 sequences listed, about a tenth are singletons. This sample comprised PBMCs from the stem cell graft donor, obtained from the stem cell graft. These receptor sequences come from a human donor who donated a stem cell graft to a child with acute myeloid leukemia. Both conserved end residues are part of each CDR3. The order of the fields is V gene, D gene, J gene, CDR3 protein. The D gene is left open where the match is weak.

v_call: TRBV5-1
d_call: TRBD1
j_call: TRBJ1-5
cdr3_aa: CASSLGGQFQPQHF

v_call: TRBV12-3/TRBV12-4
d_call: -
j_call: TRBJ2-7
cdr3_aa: CASSQRGAAYEQYF

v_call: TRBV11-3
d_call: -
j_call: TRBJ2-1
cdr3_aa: CASSLYGAESSYNEQFF

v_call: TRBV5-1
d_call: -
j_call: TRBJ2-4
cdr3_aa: CASSLEGRAVTKNIQYF

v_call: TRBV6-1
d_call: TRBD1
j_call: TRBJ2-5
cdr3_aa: CASNIQGEPETQYF

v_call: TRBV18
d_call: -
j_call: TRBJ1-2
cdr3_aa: CASSPLSDHYGYTF

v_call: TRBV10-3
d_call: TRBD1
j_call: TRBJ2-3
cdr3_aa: CAISGTGMVDTQYF

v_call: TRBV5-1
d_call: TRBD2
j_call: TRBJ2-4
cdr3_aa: CASSLELASGGDIQYF

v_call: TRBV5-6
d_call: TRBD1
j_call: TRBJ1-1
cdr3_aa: CASSHRGRKAFF

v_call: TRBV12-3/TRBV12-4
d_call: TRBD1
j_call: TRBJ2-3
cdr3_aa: CASSFWDRGRTGRLVLGTDTQYF

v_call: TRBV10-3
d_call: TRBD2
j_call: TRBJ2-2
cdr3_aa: CAISWTSGNTGELFF

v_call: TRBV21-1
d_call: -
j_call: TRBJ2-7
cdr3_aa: CASSRKGNYEQYF

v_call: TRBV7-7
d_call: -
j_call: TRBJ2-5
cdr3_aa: CASSLGVGETQYF

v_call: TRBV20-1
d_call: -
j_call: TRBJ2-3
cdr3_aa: CSARGVGGRRGTDTQYF

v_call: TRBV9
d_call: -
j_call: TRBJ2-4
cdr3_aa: CASSPPSNIQYF

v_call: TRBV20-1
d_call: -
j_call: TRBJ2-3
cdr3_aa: CSASGRGNTDTQYF

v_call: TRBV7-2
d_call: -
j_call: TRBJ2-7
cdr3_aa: CASSLGRGLSYEQYF

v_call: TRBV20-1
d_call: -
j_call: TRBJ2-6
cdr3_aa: CSARDLAAYSGANVLTF

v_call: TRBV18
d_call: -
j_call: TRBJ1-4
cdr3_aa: CASSFQSGEKLFF

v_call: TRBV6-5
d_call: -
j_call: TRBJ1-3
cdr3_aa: CASSKQVLSGNTIYF

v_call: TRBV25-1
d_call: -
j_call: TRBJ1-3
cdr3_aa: CASSEGQFLIGNTIYF

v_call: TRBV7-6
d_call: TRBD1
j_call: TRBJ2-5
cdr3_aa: CASSLRTGSQETQYF